This TCR beta chain emerged from a study of Tregs in tolerant kidney transplant recipients. Whole-study context: Antibodies separated recipient from donor cells.

Of note for this clone: The antigen is undetermined.

Method: immunoSEQ multiplex PCR; TCRdb's copy keeps in-frame clones and lacks some. The sample carries about 16,000 clones, less than 80% recorded once. Study-level points and caveats: No direct test of biological reproducibility was done here. The small number of patients limits these findings pending further validation.

J lost 3 bases, V lost 0 bases, and 0 bases had no gene match. The CDR3 contains 14 residues. The V gene's germline CDR1 is MNHEY and CDR2 SVGAGI. This clonotype was obtained from a human donor in good health. Input material: Tregs from blood cultured with allogeneic cells. The chain is built from TRBV6-5 and TRBJ2-7; TRBD1 matches 9 bases. The CDR3 nucleotides are TGTGCCAGCAGTTACTCGACAGGGGGCTACGAGCAGTACTTC. Translating gives CASSYSTGGYEQYF.